These 18 T cell receptor beta chains were all obtained from the same sample, sequenced in a study of blood T cell repertoires in COVID-19. Profiled with immunoSEQ multiplex PCR; TCRdb holds only in-frame clones, not every one. This sample has roughly 260,000 clones, with more than 65% found just once. The specimen sequenced was peripheral blood. These receptors all stem from a young woman with acute or convalescent COVID-19.

V usage is TRBV19 and J usage is TRBJ1-2; D unresolved. Trimming removed 6 bases from V and 4 bases from J, with 15 bases in between. In germline, CDR1 is LNHDA, CDR2 SQIVND (reference sequence). The CDR3 covers 14 residues. CDR3 residues: CASRPGSSPYGYTF. For the CDR3, the DNA is TGTGCCAGTAGGCCGGGTAGCAGCCCCTATGGCTACACCTTC.

The chain joins TRBV7-3 to TRBJ2-1; D call uncertain. The germline V and J ends were trimmed by 2 bases and 6 bases, with 11 bases remaining between them. CDR1 and CDR2 (germline): SGHTA, FQGTGA. The CDR3 is made up of 14 amino acids. The CDR3 DNA is TGTGCCAGCAGCTTAGGTTGGCAGGCCAATGAGCAGTTCTTC. It specifies CASSLGWQANEQFF.

This clone has more than one count but fewer than ten. J is TRBJ2-3 and V is TRBV7-2, with 8 bases aligning to TRBD1. Germline loops: CDR1 SGHTA, CDR2 FQGNSA. V was pared by 1 base and J by 3 bases, with 6 bases of the junction left unmatched. The CDR3 runs 16 residues. The CDR3 spells CASSLDGRGLTDTQYF. In DNA form, the CDR3 reads TGTGCCAGCAGCTTAGACGGCAGGGGGCTGACAGATACGCAGTATTTT.

This clone was seen a handful of times. The chain uses TRBV5-1 and TRBJ2-5; TRBD1 aligns across 9 bases. This CDR3 has 14 residues. Germline V CDR1 and CDR2: SGHRS, YFSETQ. Germline trimming cut 5 bases from V and 3 bases from J; bases unmatched to any gene: 5. The CDR3 sequence is CASSSWTGEETQYF. The CDR3 coding sequence is TGCGCCAGCAGTTCCTGGACAGGGGAAGAGACCCAGTACTTC.

V usage is TRBV28 and J usage is TRBJ1-2; tentatively, D is TRBD1 (6 bases). This CDR3 is built from 12 residues. Germline loops: CDR1 MDHEN, CDR2 SYDVKM. Trimming removed 8 bases at V and 4 bases at J, with 11 bases between. The CDR3 sequence is CASDRPGYGYTF. The CDR3 DNA reads TGTGCCAGCGACAGGCCTGGCTATGGCTACACCTTC.

This sequence joins TRBV4-1 and TRBJ2-7; perhaps TRBD1 as D (6 bases). The germline CDR1 and CDR2 sequences are MGHRA and YSYEKL. The CDR3 runs 16 residues. V lost 2 bases and J 2 bases, leaving 16 bases between the germline ends. CDR3 sequence reads: CASSQYLGHRPYEQYF. For the CDR3, the DNA is TGCGCCAGCAGCCAATATTTGGGACACCGTCCCTACGAGCAGTACTTC.

This sequence joins TRBV28 and TRBJ1-1; maybe TRBD1 (6 bases). With 6 bases removed from V and 0 bases from J, the gap between germline ends came to 8 bases. Germline values: CDR1 MDHEN, CDR2 SYDVKM. The CDR3 extends over 13 amino acids. The CDR3 sequence is CASSRGLNTEAFF. The CDR3 nucleotides are TGTGCCAGCAGCAGGGGTTTGAACACTGAAGCTTTCTTT.

V gene TRBV6-5 combines with J gene TRBJ1-4; the match to TRBD1 covers 7 bases. This CDR3 spans 15 amino acids. Germline V gene sequence: CDR1 MNHEY, CDR2 SVGAGI. After removal of 6 bases from V and 0 bases from J, the junction contained 4 bases not matched to a gene. CDR3: CASSAGTATNEKLFF. DNA of the CDR3: TGTGCCAGCAGCGCCGGGACAGCAACTAATGAAAAACTGTTTTTT.

This chain links TRBV2 with TRBJ2-7, with TRBD2 identical over 9 bases. CDR3 length: 13 residues. The V gene's germline CDR1 is SNHLY and CDR2 FYNNEI. The V segment lost 4 bases and the J segment 6 bases; nucleotides outside the gene matches: 4. CDR3 loop: CASSGASGIEQYF. The CDR3 coding sequence is TGTGCCAGCAGTGGGGCTAGCGGGATCGAGCAGTACTTC.

The genes are TRBV11-2 and TRBJ2-4; 7 bases fit TRBD2. This CDR3 is built from 14 residues. Germline V gene sequence: CDR1 SGHAT, CDR2 FQNNGV. V gave up 3 bases and J gave up 4 bases; unmatched junction bases: 3. The CDR3 region has the DNA TGTGCCAGCAGCTTTCACGGGGGGAAAAACATTCAGTACTTC. Its translation is CASSFHGGKNIQYF.

J is TRBJ2-2 and V is TRBV27; tentative D call: TRBD2 (6 bases). This CDR3 is built from 14 residues. V lost 7 bases, J lost 3 bases, and 12 bases lay in between. Germline V gene lookup returns CDR1 MNHEY and CDR2 SMNVEV (reference sequence). In DNA, the CDR3 is TGTGCCAGCACCCGGGACTTATACACCGGGGAGCTGTTTTTT. Translating gives CASTRDLYTGELFF.

This sequence joins TRBV19 and TRBJ2-7, with D maybe TRBD2 (6 bases). The CDR3 has 14 amino acids. Germline assignment: CDR1 LNHDA and CDR2 SQIVND (reference sequence). V was cut by 4 bases and J by 4 bases, with 14 bases left in between. DNA for the CDR3: TGTGCCAGTAGTACCTGGACTACGACGTACGAGCAGTACTTC. It yields the protein CASSTWTTTYEQYF. The full variable domain, its missing parts supplied by reference TRBV19 and TRBJ2-7, is DGGITQSPKYLFRKEGQNVTLSCEQNLNHDAMYWYRQDPGQGLRLIYYSQIVNDFQKGDIAEGYSVSREKKESFPLTVTSAQKNPTAFYLCASSTWTTTYEQYFGPGTRLTVT.

The chain carries TRBV6-5 and TRBJ2-1; the match to TRBD2 covers 7 bases. The V gene end was trimmed by 6 bases and the J gene end by 10 bases; junction bases not matched to a gene: 9. The CDR3 extends over 13 amino acids. CDR1 and CDR2 from the germline V gene are MNHEY and SVGAGI. CDR3 sequence: CASSWTREREQFF. The CDR3 DNA reads as TGTGCCAGCAGCTGGACTAGGGAGCGGGAGCAGTTCTTC.

The chain recombines TRBV6-2 or TRBV6-3 with TRBJ1-2; D remains ambiguous. With 4 bases removed from V and 2 bases from J, the gap between germline ends came to 8 bases. CDR3 length equals 13 residues. Looked up from germline, CDR1 is MNHEY and CDR2 is SVGEGT. The CDR3: CASSSGVNYGYTF. In DNA form, the CDR3 reads TGTGCCAGCAGTTCAGGCGTAAACTATGGCTACACCTTC.

The chain combines TRBV3-1 (or the pseudogene TRBV3-2) with TRBJ2-2, with D possibly TRBD2 on 6 matching bases. CDR3 length: 12 amino acids. From germline, CDR1 is LGHDT and CDR2 YNNKEL (reference sequence). The germline V and J ends were trimmed by 4 bases and 6 bases, with 6 bases remaining between them. The CDR3 region has the DNA TGTGCCAGCAGCCGACTAGCCGGGGAGCTGTTTTTT. Encoded protein: CASSRLAGELFF.

As concerns this clone: Other DNA sequences in the same sample also yield this CDR3. The chain recombines TRBV12-5 with TRBJ2-7, with D possibly being TRBD1 (5 bases). CDR1 LGHNT and CDR2 FRNRAP come from the germline V gene. The CDR3 has 13 amino acids. V was clipped by 1 base and J by 2 bases, with 6 bases between them. This CDR3 reads CASGLGQPYEQYF. The CDR3 DNA follows: TGTGCTAGTGGTTTGGGACAGCCCTACGAGCAGTACTTC.

The chain employs TRBV6-5 and TRBJ2-5; 7 bases line up with TRBD1. The germline V gene has CDR1 MNHEY and CDR2 SVGAGI. The CDR3 sequence is 14 residues long. Trimming took 5 bases from V and 5 from J; bases not matched to a gene: 8. CDR3 in amino acids: CASSIGQVTETQYF. The CDR3 bases are TGTGCCAGCAGTATCGGACAGGTAACGGAGACCCAGTACTTC.

This clone showed up just a few times. The chain uses TRBV7-2 and TRBJ2-7; no firm D call. The germline V gene has CDR1 SGHTA and CDR2 FQGNSA. The CDR3 is made up of 15 amino acids. Trimming took off 5 bases at V and 3 bases at J, with 17 bases between the two ends. The CDR3: CASSQSVLTRYEQYF. The CDR3 bases are TGTGCCAGCAGCCAATCGGTACTAACCCGCTACGAGCAGTACTTC.